A selection of T cell receptor beta chains follows, all from one sample in a study of Graves' ophthalmopathy and Graves' hyperthyroidism. From the multiplex PCR reads, TCRdb called clonotypes with MiXCR, one entry per CDR3 protein. The sample carries about 550,000 distinct CDR3 sequences, 39% recorded once. Sequenced material: peripheral blood or thyroid tissue (not recorded which). Receptors were obtained from an adult man with Graves' hyperthyroidism. Each CDR3 is given with its conserved first and last residue. D genes are given only for firm matches. Clone size is given for some rows only: seen once, a few or many times, or a class if the clone is expanded.

>.|TRBV2|many|TRBJ1-2
CASSERPGAGYGYTF
TGTGCCAGCAGTGAACGCCCGGGGGCCGGCTATGGCTACACCTTC
>.|TRBV13|.|TRBJ2-7
CASSLKLWSPHSYEQYF
TGTGCCAGCAGCTTAAAGCTTTGGAGTCCTCATTCCTACGAGCAGTACTTC
>.|TRBV30|many|TRBJ1-1
CAWSLANTEAFF
TGTGCCTGGAGTCTTGCGAACACTGAAGCTTTCTTT
>TRBD1|TRBV4-1|.|TRBJ2-3
CASSHQGQGTDTQYF
TGCGCCAGCAGCCACCAGGGACAGGGGACAGATACGCAGTATTTT
>.|TRBV9|few|TRBJ2-2
CASSQEGGVVDTGELFF
TGTGCCAGCAGCCAAGAAGGCGGGGTCGTAGACACCGGGGAGCTGTTTTTT
>.|TRBV20-1|.|TRBJ1-2
CSAASTGWDGGGYTF
TGCAGTGCTGCCTCTACAGGGTGGGACGGGGGTGGCTACACCTTC
>TRBD1|TRBV12-3/TRBV12-4|.|TRBJ2-3
CASSLGQGAQWSDTQYF
TGTGCCAGCAGTTTAGGGCAGGGGGCGCAATGGTCCGATACGCAGTATTTT
>.|TRBV7-3|many|TRBJ2-2
CASSFGTGELFF
TGTGCCAGCAGCTTCGGGACCGGGGAGCTGTTTTTT
>.|TRBV30|few|TRBJ1-5
CAWSVHGGQPQHF
TGTGCCTGGAGTGTACACGGCGGGCAGCCCCAGCATTTT
>.|TRBV29-1|.|TRBJ2-2
CSLTGGNTGELFF
TGCAGCCTGACAGGTGGAAACACCGGGGAGCTGTTTTTT
>.|TRBV5-1|.|TRBJ1-1
CASSPTNRRGTEAFF
TGCGCCAGCAGCCCTACCAATCGGAGGGGGACTGAAGCTTTCTTT
>TRBD2|TRBV7-6|many|TRBJ2-5
CASSPQREEMYQETQYF
TGTGCCAGCAGCCCACAACGGGAGGAAATGTACCAAGAGACCCAGTACTTC
>.|TRBV7-8|.|TRBJ1-5
CASSTDRPQHF
TGTGCCAGCAGCACTGACAGGCCCCAGCATTTT
>TRBD1|TRBV7-9|many|TRBJ2-7
CASSSPGTASSYEQYF
TGTGCCAGCAGCTCACCCGGGACAGCGAGCTCCTACGAGCAGTACTTC
>.|TRBV4-1|few|TRBJ2-7
CASSQLDSIRGEQYF
TGCGCCAGCAGCCAACTGGACAGCATTCGTGGCGAGCAGTACTTC
>.|TRBV29-1|.|TRBJ1-5
CSARDPVGNQPQHF
TGCAGTGCTAGAGATCCAGTCGGCAATCAGCCCCAGCATTTT
>.|TRBV7-2|few|TRBJ2-2
CASSLFEDSGELFF
TGTGCCAGCAGCTTATTCGAGGATTCCGGGGAGCTGTTTTTT
>TRBD2|TRBV24-1|many|TRBJ2-7
CATSDWLGLAARPGYEQYF
TGTGCCACCAGTGATTGGCTGGGGCTAGCGGCTAGACCCGGCTACGAGCAGTACTTC
>.|TRBV28|.|TRBJ2-5
CASSQGPALETQYF
TGTGCCAGCAGTCAGGGACCTGCATTGGAGACCCAGTACTTC
>TRBD2|TRBV20-1|.|TRBJ2-1
CSARSTSGFEQFF
TGCAGTGCTAGATCGACTAGCGGGTTTGAGCAGTTCTTC
>TRBD1|TRBV20-1|once|TRBJ2-7
CSARVLDRSTYEQYF
TGCAGTGCTAGAGTCCTGGACAGGTCTACCTACGAGCAGTACTTC
>TRBD1|TRBV7-2|.|TRBJ2-4
CASSTGTVENIQYF
TGTGCCAGCAGCACAGGGACAGTCGAAAACATTCAGTACTTC
>.|TRBV7-9|once|TRBJ2-7
CASSQGSYYEQYF
TGTGCCAGCAGCCAGGGGAGTTACTACGAGCAGTACTTC
>.|TRBV30|few|TRBJ1-1
CAWRWGVAEAFF
TGTGCCTGGAGATGGGGGGTCGCTGAAGCTTTCTTT
>TRBD1|TRBV19|few|TRBJ1-1
CATYARQGRNTEAFF
TGTGCCACCTACGCTCGACAGGGGAGGAACACTGAAGCTTTCTTT
>.|TRBV9|.|TRBJ2-1
CASSVGSYNEQFF
TGTGCCAGCAGCGTAGGCAGTTACAATGAGCAGTTCTTC
>TRBD2|TRBV5-1|many|TRBJ2-2
CASKSGLAGGSDTGELFF
TGCGCCAGCAAAAGCGGACTAGCGGGAGGTTCCGACACCGGGGAGCTGTTTTTT
>.|TRBV6-6|many|TRBJ1-5
CASSPWGGWSDQPQHF
TGTGCCAGCAGCCCATGGGGCGGCTGGTCTGATCAGCCCCAGCATTTT
>TRBD1|TRBV29-1|.|TRBJ1-6
CSVTGQGTGSPLHF
TGCAGCGTAACGGGACAGGGAACCGGTTCACCCCTCCACTTT
>TRBD1|TRBV19|many|TRBJ1-2
CASRGQTYGYTF
TGTGCCAGTAGGGGACAGACCTATGGCTACACCTTC
>.|TRBV6-5|.|TRBJ1-4
CASRSPGRGEKLFF
TGTGCCAGCAGATCACCAGGGAGGGGGGAAAAACTGTTTTTT
>TRBD1|TRBV20-1|many|TRBJ1-4
CSAGDRRNEKLFF
TGCAGTGCGGGGGACAGGAGGAATGAAAAACTGTTTTTT
>.|TRBV4-1|.|TRBJ1-1
CASSQVGTVRMNTEAFF
TGCGCCAGCAGCCAAGTTGGGACGGTCCGTATGAACACTGAAGCTTTCTTT
>.|TRBV6-6|few|TRBJ1-2
CASSYLSVREVNGYTF
TGTGCCAGCAGTTACCTCTCGGTCCGGGAAGTTAATGGCTACACCTTC
>TRBD2|TRBV7-9|.|TRBJ2-3
CASSLARLAGDGDTQYF
TGTGCCAGCAGCTTAGCGCGACTAGCGGGAGATGGGGATACGCAGTATTTT
>.|TRBV6-6|.|TRBJ1-4
CASSERGAREKLFF
TGTGCCAGCAGTGAAAGGGGGGCTCGTGAAAAACTGTTTTTT
>TRBD2|TRBV29-1|.|TRBJ2-2
CSQGLAANTGELFF
TGCAGCCAGGGACTAGCGGCGAACACCGGGGAGCTGTTTTTT
>.|TRBV7-9|many|TRBJ2-7
CASSEGPDEQYF
TGTGCCAGCAGCGAAGGTCCCGACGAGCAGTACTTC
>.|TRBV28|many|TRBJ1-2
CASSILWENYGYTF
TGTGCCAGCAGTATCCTATGGGAAAACTATGGCTACACCTTC
>TRBD1|TRBV29-1|many|TRBJ2-7
CSVDDRGSFEQYF
TGCAGCGTTGATGACAGGGGGTCTTTCGAGCAGTACTTC
>.|TRBV19|.|TRBJ1-3
CASSIRRVGGNTIYF
TGTGCCAGTAGTATACGACGAGTCGGTGGAAACACCATATATTTT
>.|TRBV10-3|few|TRBJ1-4
CASSDPRATNEKLFF
TGTGCCAGCAGTGACCCCCGGGCAACTAATGAAAAACTGTTTTTT
>TRBD1|TRBV24-1|few|TRBJ2-3
CATSDPSTGVGTDTQYF
TGTGCCACCAGTGATCCCTCGACAGGGGTAGGCACAGATACGCAGTATTTT
>.|TRBV10-3|.|TRBJ1-4
CAISYSPNPGEKLFF
TGTGCCATCAGTTACTCGCCCAATCCAGGTGAAAAACTGTTTTTT
>.|TRBV2|many|TRBJ2-6
CASGQDRFSEANVLTF
TGTGCCAGCGGTCAGGACAGATTCTCTGAGGCCAACGTCCTGACTTTC
>TRBD1|TRBV24-1|few|TRBJ1-2
CATSDSMGRGNYGYTF
TGTGCCACCAGTGATTCGATGGGCAGGGGGAACTATGGCTACACCTTC
>.|TRBV15|few|TRBJ1-1
CATSRPRTLNTEAFF
TGTGCCACCAGCAGGCCCAGGACCCTGAACACTGAAGCTTTCTTT
>.|TRBV6-5|few|TRBJ2-2
CASSIARIGELFF
TGTGCCAGCAGCATCGCCCGGATCGGGGAGCTGTTTTTT
>.|TRBV7-2|.|TRBJ2-7
CASSIETYEQYF
TGTGCCAGCAGCATAGAGACCTACGAGCAGTACTTC
>.|TRBV6-6|few|TRBJ2-5
CASSPYGGGETQYF
TGTGCCAGCAGTCCGTACGGGGGTGGCGAGACCCAGTACTTC
>TRBD1|TRBV5-1|few|TRBJ1-4
CASSTTGGGTPNEKLFF
TGCGCCAGCAGCACCACAGGGGGCGGAACTCCCAATGAAAAACTGTTTTTT
>TRBD1|TRBV7-9|once|TRBJ2-7
CASSLAGLSGQLYEQYF
TGTGCCAGCAGCTTAGCGGGGTTATCGGGACAGCTCTACGAGCAGTACTTC
>TRBD2|TRBV20-1|.|TRBJ2-3
CSASDSPSGRTDTQYF
TGCAGTGCTAGTGACAGTCCTAGCGGGCGCACAGATACGCAGTATTTT